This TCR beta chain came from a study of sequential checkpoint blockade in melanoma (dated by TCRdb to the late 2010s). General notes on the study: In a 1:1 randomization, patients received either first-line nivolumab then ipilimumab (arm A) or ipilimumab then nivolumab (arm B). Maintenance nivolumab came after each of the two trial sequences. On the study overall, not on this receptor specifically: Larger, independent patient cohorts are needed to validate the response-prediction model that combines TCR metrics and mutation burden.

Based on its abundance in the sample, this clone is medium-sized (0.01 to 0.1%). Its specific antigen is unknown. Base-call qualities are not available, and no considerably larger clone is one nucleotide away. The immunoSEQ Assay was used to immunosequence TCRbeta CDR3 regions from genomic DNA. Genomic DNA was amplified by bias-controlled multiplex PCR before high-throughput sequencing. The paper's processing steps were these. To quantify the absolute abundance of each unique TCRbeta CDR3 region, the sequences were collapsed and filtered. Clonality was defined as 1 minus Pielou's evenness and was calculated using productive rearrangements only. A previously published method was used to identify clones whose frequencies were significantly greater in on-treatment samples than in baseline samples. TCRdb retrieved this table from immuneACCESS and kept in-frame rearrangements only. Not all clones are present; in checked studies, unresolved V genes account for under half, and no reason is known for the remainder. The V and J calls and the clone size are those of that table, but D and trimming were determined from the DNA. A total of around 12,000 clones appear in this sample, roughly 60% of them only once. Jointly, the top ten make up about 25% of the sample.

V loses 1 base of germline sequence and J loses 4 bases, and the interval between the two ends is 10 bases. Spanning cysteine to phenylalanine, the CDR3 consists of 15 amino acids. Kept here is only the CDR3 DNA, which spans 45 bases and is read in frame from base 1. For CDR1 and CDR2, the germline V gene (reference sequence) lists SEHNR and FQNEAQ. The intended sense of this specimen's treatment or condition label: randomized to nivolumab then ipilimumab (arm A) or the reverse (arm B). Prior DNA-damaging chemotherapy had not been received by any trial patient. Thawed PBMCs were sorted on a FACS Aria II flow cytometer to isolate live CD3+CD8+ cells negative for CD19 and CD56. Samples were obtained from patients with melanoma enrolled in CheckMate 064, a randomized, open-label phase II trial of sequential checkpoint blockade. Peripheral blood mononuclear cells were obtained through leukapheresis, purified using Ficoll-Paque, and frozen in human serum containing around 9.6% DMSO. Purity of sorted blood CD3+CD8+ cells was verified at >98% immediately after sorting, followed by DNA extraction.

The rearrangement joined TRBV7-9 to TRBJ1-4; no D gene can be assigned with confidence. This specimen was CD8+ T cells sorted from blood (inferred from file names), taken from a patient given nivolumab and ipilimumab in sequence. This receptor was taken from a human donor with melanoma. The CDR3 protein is CASSLGHFFNEKLFF. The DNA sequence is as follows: TGTGCCAGCAGCTTAGGGCATTTCTTTAATGAAAAACTGTTTTTT.